The clone carrying this T cell receptor (beta chain) was observed a single time. This record comes from a study of blood T cell repertoires in COVID-19. In the study overall: Collection of acute and convalescent COVID-19 samples took place in the United States, Italy and Spain. PBMCs, B-cell-depleted T cells, or T cells were the source of the cDNA or gDNA that made up the material.

This table comes from immunoSEQ multiplex PCR, and its TCRdb copy is limited to in-frame clones, with some not included. The sample includes 300,000 or so clones, about nine tenths of them seen just once. This CDR3 region has 15 residues. Germline loops: CDR1 LGHDT, CDR2 YNNKEL (reference sequence). Trimming pared 3 bases from V and 1 base from J, leaving 12 bases between. Sequencing used PBMCs or T cells enriched from blood (not recorded which). This sequence was found in a woman under 30 who had recovered from COVID-19. This chain connects TRBV3-1 (or the pseudogene TRBV3-2) to TRBJ1-1; maybe TRBD1 (5 bases). In DNA, the CDR3 is TGTGCCAGCAGCCAGTGGGGCGAGGAGAACACTGAAGCTTTCTTT. Translated, it gives CASSQWGEENTEAFF.